Listed below are T cell receptor beta chains from one sample, sequenced in a study of blood T cell repertoires in COVID-19. Assay: immunoSEQ multiplex PCR; the TCRdb copy retains only in-frame clones and omits some. The sample holds 240,000 or so clones, roughly 91% seen once. The specimen was PBMCs or T cells enriched from blood (not recorded which). The receptors shown here come from a man aged 40-55 years who had recovered from COVID-19. The CDR3 runs from the conserved cysteine through the conserved F or W. D genes are given only for firm matches. Clone size is not always given. Where it is, it says once, few, many or a class for expanded clones.

J gene: TRBJ2-1
D gene: TRBD1
V gene: TRBV19
clone size: .
CDR3 DNA: TGTGCCAGTAGTATCGGGACAGGGTACAATGAGCAGTTCTTC
CDR3 protein: CASSIGTGYNEQFF

J gene: TRBJ1-4
D gene: TRBD1
V gene: TRBV7-9
clone size: once
CDR3 DNA: TGTGCCAGCAGCCCCCGGGACAGGGGGGGTGAAAAACTGTTTTTT
CDR3 protein: CASSPRDRGGEKLFF

J gene: TRBJ2-3
D gene: .
V gene: TRBV3-1/TRBV3-2
clone size: .
CDR3 DNA: TGTGCCAGCAGCCCCCTTACACCAGGTACAGATACGCAGTATTTT
CDR3 protein: CASSPLTPGTDTQYF

J gene: TRBJ2-2
D gene: .
V gene: TRBV7-3
clone size: .
CDR3 DNA: TGTGCCAGCAGCTTCGGGGACTTATTCACCGGGGAGCTGTTTTTT
CDR3 protein: CASSFGDLFTGELFF

J gene: TRBJ1-5
D gene: TRBD1
V gene: TRBV6-1
clone size: once
CDR3 DNA: TGTGCCAGCAGTGAAGCCCACCCGGGACAGTCAATTAATCAGCCCCAGCATTTT
CDR3 protein: CASSEAHPGQSINQPQHF

J gene: TRBJ2-5
D gene: .
V gene: TRBV7-2
clone size: .
CDR3 DNA: TGTGCCAGCAGCCCTTTTGGGCCGGCGGAGACCCAGTACTTC
CDR3 protein: CASSPFGPAETQYF

J gene: TRBJ2-5
D gene: TRBD1
V gene: TRBV3-1/TRBV3-2
clone size: .
CDR3 DNA: TGTGCCAGCAGCGTACAGGGACAGGGGAGTTTCGGGACCCAGTACTTC
CDR3 protein: CASSVQGQGSFGTQYF

J gene: TRBJ2-1
D gene: TRBD2
V gene: TRBV28
clone size: .
CDR3 DNA: TGTGCCAGCAGTTTACTAGCGGGAGGCAGGGGCGCTGAGCAGTTCTTC
CDR3 protein: CASSLLAGGRGAEQFF

J gene: TRBJ1-5
D gene: .
V gene: TRBV9
clone size: .
CDR3 DNA: TGTGCCAGCAGCGGAAAAGAGGGAAGCAATCAGCCCCAGCATTTT
CDR3 protein: CASSGKEGSNQPQHF

J gene: TRBJ1-1
D gene: .
V gene: TRBV10-1
clone size: .
CDR3 DNA: TGCGCCAGCAGTGTAGGTCCTAGCACTGAAGCTTTCTTT
CDR3 protein: CASSVGPSTEAFF